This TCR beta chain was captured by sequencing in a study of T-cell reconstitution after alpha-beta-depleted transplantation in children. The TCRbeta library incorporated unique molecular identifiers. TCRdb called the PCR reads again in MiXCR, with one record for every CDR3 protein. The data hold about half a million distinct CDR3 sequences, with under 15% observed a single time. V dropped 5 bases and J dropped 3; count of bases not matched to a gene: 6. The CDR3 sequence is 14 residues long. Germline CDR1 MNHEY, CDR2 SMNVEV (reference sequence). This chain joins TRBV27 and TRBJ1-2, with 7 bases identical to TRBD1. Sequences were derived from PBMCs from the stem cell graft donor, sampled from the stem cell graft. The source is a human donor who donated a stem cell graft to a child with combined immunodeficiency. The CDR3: CASSPTGTHYGYTF. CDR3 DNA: TGTGCCAGCAGTCCGACAGGGACACACTATGGCTACACCTTC.